Listed here are 18 T cell receptor beta chains from one sample, sequenced in a study of T cell changes during pregnancy in multiple sclerosis. Produced via immunoSEQ multiplex PCR; TCRdb's table is partial and in-frame only. The data hold about 69,000 clones, with 85% to 95% observed a single time. This specimen was peripheral blood, taken in the third trimester of pregnancy. All receptors derive from a female donor in good health, enrolled as a control in a pregnancy study.

The CDR3 spells CASSQTRGQGLDEQYF. CDR3 nucleotides: TGTGCCAGCAGCCAAACGCGGGGACAGGGCTTGGACGAGCAGTACTTC. This chain links TRBV4-2 with TRBJ2-7; TRBD1 matches at 9 bases. There are 16 residues in the CDR3. Germline lookup yields CDR1 LGHNA and CDR2 YNFKEQ. With V trimmed by 2 bases and J by 5 bases, 10 bases remained unmatched.

The rearrangement joins TRBV30 to TRBJ2-1; TRBD2 matches at 11 bases. CDR1 and CDR2 from the germline V gene are GTSNPN and SVGIG (reference sequence). CDR3 length equals 12 residues. The CDR3 here is CASGGGYNEQFF. DNA for the CDR3: TGTGCTAGCGGGGGGGGGTACAATGAGCAGTTCTTC.

V and J are TRBV7-3 and TRBJ2-1; possibly TRBD2 for D (5 bases). The germline V and J ends were trimmed by 2 bases and 7 bases, with 15 bases remaining between them. This CDR3 region has 15 residues. Germline V gives CDR1 SGHTA, CDR2 FQGTGA. The DNA of the CDR3 is TGTGCCAGCAGCTTATTCCGGACTCCCTCAAATGAGCAGTTCTTC. It translates to CASSLFRTPSNEQFF.

This sequence joins TRBV7-9 and TRBJ1-6; 7 bases line up with TRBD1. The J segment lost 7 bases and the V segment lost 5 bases, leaving 5 bases of the junction unmatched. The CDR3 loop spans 14 amino acids. Per the germline V gene, CDR1 is SEHNR and CDR2 is FQNEAQ (reference sequence). CDR3: CASSQGGGNSPLHF. The DNA of the CDR3 is TGTGCCAGCAGCCAAGGAGGGGGCAATTCACCCCTCCACTTT.

The rearrangement links TRBV28 to TRBJ2-1; maybe TRBD1 (5 bases). Germline CDR1 is MDHEN and CDR2 is SYDVKM. The ends were cut back, 10 bases at V and 6 bases at J, with 13 bases in the middle. The CDR3 sequence is 12 residues long. This CDR3 reads CATAEGANEQFF. The CDR3 DNA follows: TGTGCCACCGCGGAAGGGGCCAATGAGCAGTTCTTC.

The chain joins TRBV4-1 to TRBJ2-2; 7 bases are a match to TRBD2. V shed 2 bases, J shed 4 bases, and the junction held 4 bases outside the gene matches. From germline, CDR1 is MGHRA and CDR2 YSYEKL. CDR3 length: 15 residues. The CDR3 nucleotides read TGCGCCAGCAGCCAATGGGGAGGGCCCACCGGGGAGCTGTTTTTT. It is translated as CASSQWGGPTGELFF.

The genes are TRBV5-6 and TRBJ1-2; the D is unclear. The CDR3 spans 12 residues. Trimming pared 4 bases from V and 5 bases from J, leaving 9 bases between. CDR1 SGHDT and CDR2 YYEEEE come from the germline V gene. The CDR3 DNA sequence: TGTGCCAGCAGCCCCGGAGAGTATGGCTACACCTTC. This codes for CASSPGEYGYTF.

Only one count was recorded for this clone. V and J are TRBV2 and TRBJ1-3; 8 positions match TRBD1. The germline V gene encodes CDR1 SNHLY and CDR2 FYNNEI. The junction had 7 bases not matched to a gene; V was cut back by 6 bases and J by 3 bases. There are 15 residues in the CDR3. The CDR3 bases are TGTGCCAGCAGAGCACAGGGGGAAGTTGGAAACACCATATATTTT. This codes for CASRAQGEVGNTIYF.

In DNA, the CDR3 is TGTGCCAGCAGTTTCGTGGGAGGGGTCACAGATACGCAGTATTTT. This gives the protein CASSFVGGVTDTQYF. The chain joins TRBV28 to TRBJ2-3; the match to TRBD2 covers 7 bases. This CDR3 region has 15 residues. Trimming removed 3 bases from V and 2 bases from J; junction bases left unmatched: 5. Germline V gene lookup returns CDR1 MDHEN and CDR2 SYDVKM.

The chain uses TRBV29-1 and TRBJ2-5; D possibly corresponds to TRBD1 (5 bases). Germline V CDR1 and CDR2: SQVTM, ANQGSEA. The CDR3 loop spans 13 amino acids. The V end lost 5 bases, the J end lost 3 bases, and 13 bases lay between the germline ends. The CDR3 sequence: CSVRGTKKETQYF. For the CDR3, the DNA is TGCAGCGTTAGGGGTACTAAAAAAGAGACCCAGTACTTC.

The V call is TRBV10-3, the J call TRBJ2-5; 8 positions agree with TRBD1. This CDR3 comprises 16 residues. Germline CDR1 is ENHRY and CDR2 is SYGVKD. The trim removed 6 bases at V and 5 bases at J, leaving 14 bases unmatched. Here the CDR3 reads CAISPGQGKGMETQYF. CDR3 nucleotide sequence: TGTGCCATCAGCCCTGGACAGGGAAAAGGGATGGAGACCCAGTACTTC.

This chain uses TRBV27 with TRBJ2-1; the match to TRBD2 covers 11 bases. The CDR3 runs to 16 residues. J gave up 7 bases and V 2 bases, and 7 bases lay outside the gene matches. CDR1 and CDR2 (germline): MNHEY, SMNVEV (reference sequence). CDR3: CASSLHSGRVGNEQFF. CDR3 DNA sequence: TGTGCCAGCAGTTTACATAGCGGGAGGGTAGGAAATGAGCAGTTCTTC.

The CDR3 DNA follows: TGCGCCAGCAGCGCCCTACAGGGAGGGAGCACTGAAGCTTTCTTT. It encodes CASSALQGGSTEAFF. The chain couples TRBV5-1 to TRBJ1-1; TRBD1 might be the D (6 bases). CDR1 SGHRS and CDR2 YFSETQ come from the germline V gene. This CDR3 is built from 15 residues. Trimming shortened V by 4 bases and J by 4 bases, and 17 bases separated the two germline ends.

V gene TRBV2 combines with J gene TRBJ1-3, with D possibly being TRBD1 (5 bases). V lost 0 bases and J lost 5, with 8 bases in between. The CDR3 runs 14 residues. In germline, CDR1 is SNHLY, CDR2 FYNNEI. CDR3: CASSEAGGRNTIYF. The CDR3 DNA follows: TGTGCCAGCAGTGAAGCGGGGGGGAGAAACACCATATATTTT.

This chain joins TRBV18 and TRBJ2-2; a weak D match, TRBD1 (6 bases). This CDR3 comprises 15 residues. V was cut by 7 bases and J by 3 bases, with 15 bases left in between. The V gene's germline CDR1 is KGHSH and CDR2 LQKENI. This CDR3 reads CASLRGQIYTGELFF. The CDR3 DNA reads as TGTGCCAGCTTACGCGGACAGATTTACACCGGGGAGCTGTTTTTT.

Here the CDR3 DNA reads TGTGCCAGCAGCTTAGGGGGGGGACTAGTCTACAATGAGCAGTTCTTC. Encoded protein: CASSLGGGLVYNEQFF. The J gene is TRBJ2-1, the V gene TRBV7-9; 8 bases agree with TRBD2. CDR1 and CDR2 from the germline V gene are SEHNR and FQNEAQ (reference sequence). The CDR3 length is 16 residues. V gave up 1 base and J gave up 3 bases; unmatched junction bases: 5.

The chain has TRBV4-1 and TRBJ2-5; D ambiguous. From germline, CDR1 is MGHRA and CDR2 YSYEKL. V was pared by 2 bases and J by 3 bases, with 10 bases between. The CDR3 has 14 amino acids. This CDR3 is CASSQLSRKETQYF. CDR3 nucleotide sequence: TGCGCCAGCAGCCAACTTTCCAGAAAAGAGACCCAGTACTTC.

V usage is TRBV28 and J usage is TRBJ2-7, with 12 bases identical to TRBD2. Germline-derived CDR1 and CDR2 are MDHEN and SYDVKM. V shed 2 bases, J shed 5 bases, and the junction held 10 bases outside the gene matches. The CDR3 runs 17 residues. The CDR3, as DNA: TGTGCCAGCAGTTTAGGAGGTCTAGCGGGAGGGATGGACGAGCAGTACTTC. Translating it yields CASSLGGLAGGMDEQYF.